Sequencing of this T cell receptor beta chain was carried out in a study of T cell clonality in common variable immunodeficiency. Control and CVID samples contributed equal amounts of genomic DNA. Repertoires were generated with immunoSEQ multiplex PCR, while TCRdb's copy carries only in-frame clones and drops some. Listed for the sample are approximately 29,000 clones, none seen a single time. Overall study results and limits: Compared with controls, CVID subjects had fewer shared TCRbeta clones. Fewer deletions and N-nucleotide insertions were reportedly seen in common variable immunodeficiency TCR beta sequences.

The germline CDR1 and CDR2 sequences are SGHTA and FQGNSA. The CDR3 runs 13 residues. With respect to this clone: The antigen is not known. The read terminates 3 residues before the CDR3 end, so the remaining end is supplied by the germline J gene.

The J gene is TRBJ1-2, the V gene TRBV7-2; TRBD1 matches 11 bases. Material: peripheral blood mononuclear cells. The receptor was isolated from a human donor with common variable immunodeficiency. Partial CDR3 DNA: TGTGCCAGCAGCTCGGACAGGGGGCAAGGC. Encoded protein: CASSSDRGQG. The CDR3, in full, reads CASSSDRGQGYTF. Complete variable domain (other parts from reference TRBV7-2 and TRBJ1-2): GAGVSQSPSNKVTEKGKDVELRCDPISGHTALYWYRQSLGQGLEFLIYFQGNSAPDKSGLPSDRFSAERTGGSVSTLTIQRTQQEDSAVYLCASSSDRGQGYTFGSGTRLTVV.